This TCR beta chain was profiled in a study of T-cell reconstitution after alpha-beta-depleted transplantation in children. This clonotype was seen repeatedly, ten times or more. V was clipped by 5 bases and J by 0 bases, with 14 bases between them. This CDR3 comprises 16 residues. Germline CDR1 SQVTM, CDR2 ANQGSEA. Unique molecular identifiers featured in how the TCRbeta library was prepared. TCRdb used MiXCR to reprocess the PCR reads, holding one entry per CDR3 protein. The sample yields about 340,000 distinct CDR3 sequences, roughly 15% seen once. The material sequenced was PBMCs, taken from the stem cell graft. V gene TRBV29-1 combines with J gene TRBJ2-6; D gene ambiguous. This sequence originates from a human donor who donated a stem cell graft to a child with Fanconi anemia. The CDR3 region is CSVRGDESSGANVLTF. CDR3 sequence (DNA): TGCAGCGTTAGAGGAGACGAGAGCTCTGGGGCCAACGTCCTGACTTTC.